The source of this T cell receptor beta chain is a study of blood T cell repertoires in COVID-19. About the study: Donors in the United States, Italy and Spain gave samples during acute or convalescent COVID-19. The analysed material was cDNA or gDNA that came from T cells, B-cell-depleted T cells, or PBMCs.

Per the original methods: Reference gene primer amplification yielded estimated nucleated cell counts. TCRdb's table, derived via immunoSEQ multiplex PCR, lists solely in-frame clones and lacks some. The V and J calls and clone size are taken from that table; D and trimming were inferred from the DNA. The sample records fewer than 250,000 clones, more than 75% being singletons. This TCR was recovered from a human donor in a cohort sampled during active COVID-19. The sample was peripheral blood.

CDR3 loop: CASRGGVLTDTQYF. CDR3 in DNA: TGTGCCAGCCGGGGGGGGGTCCTCACCGATACGCAGTATTTT. The rearrangement joins TRBV6-5 to TRBJ2-3, with 8 bases fitting TRBD2. The V segment lost 8 bases and the J segment 6 bases; nucleotides outside the gene matches: 10. The CDR3 runs 14 residues. In germline, CDR1 is MNHEY, CDR2 SVGAGI.